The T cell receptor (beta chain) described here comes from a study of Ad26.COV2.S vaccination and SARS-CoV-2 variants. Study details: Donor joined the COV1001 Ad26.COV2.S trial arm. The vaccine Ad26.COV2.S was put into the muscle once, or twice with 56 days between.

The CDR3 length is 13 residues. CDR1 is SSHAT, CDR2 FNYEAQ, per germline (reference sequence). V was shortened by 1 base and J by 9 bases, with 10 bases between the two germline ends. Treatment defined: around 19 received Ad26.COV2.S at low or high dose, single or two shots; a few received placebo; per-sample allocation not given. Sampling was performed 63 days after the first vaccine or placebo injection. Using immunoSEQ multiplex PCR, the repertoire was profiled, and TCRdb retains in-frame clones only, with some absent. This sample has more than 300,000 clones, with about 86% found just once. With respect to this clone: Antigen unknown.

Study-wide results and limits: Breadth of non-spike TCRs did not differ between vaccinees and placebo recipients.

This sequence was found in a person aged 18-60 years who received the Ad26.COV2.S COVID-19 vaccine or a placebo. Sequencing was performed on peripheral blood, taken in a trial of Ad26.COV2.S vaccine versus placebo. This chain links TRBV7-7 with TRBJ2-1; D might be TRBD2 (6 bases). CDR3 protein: CASSLEGGSEQFF. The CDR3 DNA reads TGTGCCAGCAGCTTAGAGGGAGGCTCTGAGCAGTTCTTC.